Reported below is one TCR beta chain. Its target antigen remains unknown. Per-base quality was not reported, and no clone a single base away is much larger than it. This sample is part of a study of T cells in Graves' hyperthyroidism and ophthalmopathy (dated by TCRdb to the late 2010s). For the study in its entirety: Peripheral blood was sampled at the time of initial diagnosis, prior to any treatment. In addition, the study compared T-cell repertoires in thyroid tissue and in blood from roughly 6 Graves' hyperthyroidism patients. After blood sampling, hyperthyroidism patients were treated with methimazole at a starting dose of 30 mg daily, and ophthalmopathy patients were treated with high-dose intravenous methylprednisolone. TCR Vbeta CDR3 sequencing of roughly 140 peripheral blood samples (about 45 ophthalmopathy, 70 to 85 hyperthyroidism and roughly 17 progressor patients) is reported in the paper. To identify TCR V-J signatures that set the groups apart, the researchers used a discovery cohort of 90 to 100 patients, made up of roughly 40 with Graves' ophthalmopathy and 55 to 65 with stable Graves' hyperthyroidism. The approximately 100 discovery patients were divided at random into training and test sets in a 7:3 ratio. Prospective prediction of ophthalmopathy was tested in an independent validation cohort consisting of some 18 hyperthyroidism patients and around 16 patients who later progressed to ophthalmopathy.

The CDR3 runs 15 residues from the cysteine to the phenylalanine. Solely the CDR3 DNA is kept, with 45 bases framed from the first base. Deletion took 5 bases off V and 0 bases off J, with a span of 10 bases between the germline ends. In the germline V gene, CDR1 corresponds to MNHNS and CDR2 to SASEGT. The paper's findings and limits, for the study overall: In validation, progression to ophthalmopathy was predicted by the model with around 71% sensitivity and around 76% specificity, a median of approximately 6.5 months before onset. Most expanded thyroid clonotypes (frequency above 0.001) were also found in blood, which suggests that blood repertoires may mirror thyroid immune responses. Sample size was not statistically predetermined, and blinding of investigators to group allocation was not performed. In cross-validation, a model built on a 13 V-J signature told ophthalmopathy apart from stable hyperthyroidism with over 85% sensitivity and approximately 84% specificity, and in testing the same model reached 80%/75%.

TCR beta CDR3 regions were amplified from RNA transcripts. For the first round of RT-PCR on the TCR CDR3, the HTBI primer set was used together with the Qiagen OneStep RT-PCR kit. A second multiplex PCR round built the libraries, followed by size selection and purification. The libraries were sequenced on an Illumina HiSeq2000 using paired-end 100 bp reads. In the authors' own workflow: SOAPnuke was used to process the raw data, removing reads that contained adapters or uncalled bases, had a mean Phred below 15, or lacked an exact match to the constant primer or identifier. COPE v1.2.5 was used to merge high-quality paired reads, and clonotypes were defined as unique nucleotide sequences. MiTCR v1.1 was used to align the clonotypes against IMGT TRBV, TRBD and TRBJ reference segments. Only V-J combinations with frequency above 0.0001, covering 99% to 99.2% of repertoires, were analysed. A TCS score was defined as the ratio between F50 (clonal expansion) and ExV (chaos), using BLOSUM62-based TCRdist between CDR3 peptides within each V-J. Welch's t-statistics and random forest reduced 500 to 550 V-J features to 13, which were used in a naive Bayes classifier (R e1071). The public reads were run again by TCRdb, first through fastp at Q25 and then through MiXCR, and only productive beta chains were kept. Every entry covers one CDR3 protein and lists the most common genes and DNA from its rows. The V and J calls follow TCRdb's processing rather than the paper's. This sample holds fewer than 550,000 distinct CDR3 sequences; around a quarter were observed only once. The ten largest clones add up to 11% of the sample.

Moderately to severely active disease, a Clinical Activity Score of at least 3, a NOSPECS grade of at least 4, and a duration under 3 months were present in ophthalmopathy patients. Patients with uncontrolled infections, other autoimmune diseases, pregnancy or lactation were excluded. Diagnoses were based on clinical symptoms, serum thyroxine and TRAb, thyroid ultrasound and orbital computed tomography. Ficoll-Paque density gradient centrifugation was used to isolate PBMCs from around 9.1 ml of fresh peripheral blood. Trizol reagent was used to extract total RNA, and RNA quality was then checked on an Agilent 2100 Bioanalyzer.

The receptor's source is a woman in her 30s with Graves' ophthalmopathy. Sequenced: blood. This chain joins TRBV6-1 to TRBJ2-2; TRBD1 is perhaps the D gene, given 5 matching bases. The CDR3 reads CASSKGAANTGELFF. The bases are TGTGCCAGCAGTAAAGGGGCGGCGAACACCGGGGAGCTGTTTTTT.